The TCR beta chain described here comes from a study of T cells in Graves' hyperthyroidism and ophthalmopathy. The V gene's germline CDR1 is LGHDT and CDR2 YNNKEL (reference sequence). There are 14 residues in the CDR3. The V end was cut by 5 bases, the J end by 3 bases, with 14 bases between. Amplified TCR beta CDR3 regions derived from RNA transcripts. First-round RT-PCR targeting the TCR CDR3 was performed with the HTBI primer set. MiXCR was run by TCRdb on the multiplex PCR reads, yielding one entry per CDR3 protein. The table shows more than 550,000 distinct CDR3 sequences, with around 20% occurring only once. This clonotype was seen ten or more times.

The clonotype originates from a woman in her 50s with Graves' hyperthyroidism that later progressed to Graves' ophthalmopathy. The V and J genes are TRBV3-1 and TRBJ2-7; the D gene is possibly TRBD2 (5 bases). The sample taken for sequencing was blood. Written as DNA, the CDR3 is TGTGCCAGCAGCGGATCCGGGAATTACTACGAGCAGTACTTC. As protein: CASSGSGNYYEQYF.